This TCR beta chain came from a study of high-grade serous ovarian cancer treatment subgroups. Method: immunoSEQ multiplex PCR; TCRdb's copy keeps in-frame clones and lacks some. The sample includes 30,000 to 40,000 clones, over 60% of them seen just once. The tumor samples were collected prior to definitive surgery or chemotherapy. Study-wide findings and caveats: Same-patient tumor repertoires overlapped at about 0.095 to 0.8; different patients barely overlapped. TCR relatedness rose with neoantigen level and trended with mutation load.

Regarding this clone: The target antigen is unknown.

The sequenced sample consisted of tumor tissue. This clonotype was sampled from a human donor with high-grade serous ovarian cancer.

DNA of the CDR3: TGTGCCAGCAGTTTAACTGACAGGGAGCAGTTCTTC. This encodes CASSLTDREQFF. The V gene is TRBV2, the J gene TRBJ2-1; maybe TRBD1 (6 bases). CDR3 length: 12 amino acids. Trimming pared 5 bases from V and 10 bases from J, leaving 12 bases between. CDR1 and CDR2 from the germline V gene are SNHLY and FYNNEI.